These T cell receptor beta chains were read from a single sample in a study of beta chain features in type 1 diabetes. Produced via immunoSEQ multiplex PCR; TCRdb's table is partial and in-frame only. The repertoire holds about 450,000 clones, with 11% as singletons. The sequencing sample was made of naive CD4+ T cells from blood. These receptors originate from a woman under 30 in good health. Both conserved end residues are part of each CDR3. A D gene is named only where the DNA matches it firmly.

CDR3 protein: CASSPRAGQLDNYGYTF; J gene: TRBJ1-2; D gene: NA; V gene: TRBV7-2
CDR3 protein: CASSPKTREETQYF; J gene: TRBJ2-5; D gene: NA; V gene: TRBV4-2
CDR3 protein: CASSTSQETQYF; J gene: TRBJ2-5; D gene: NA; V gene: TRBV19
CDR3 protein: CASSQGMGTAAFF; J gene: TRBJ1-1; D gene: TRBD1; V gene: TRBV4-3
CDR3 protein: CSVDRGRQFF; J gene: TRBJ2-1; D gene: TRBD1; V gene: TRBV29-1
CDR3 protein: CASSLDMAVGNTIYF; J gene: TRBJ1-3; D gene: NA; V gene: TRBV5-1
CDR3 protein: CASSPSLFYGYTF; J gene: TRBJ1-2; D gene: NA; V gene: TRBV4-3
CDR3 protein: CAWSAKNRGEFF; J gene: TRBJ2-1; D gene: TRBD1; V gene: TRBV30
CDR3 protein: CASSQTPDREGTGELFF; J gene: TRBJ2-2; D gene: NA; V gene: TRBV4-2
CDR3 protein: CASSSGQDEKLFF; J gene: TRBJ1-4; D gene: TRBD1; V gene: TRBV2
CDR3 protein: CASSSYGGGYTF; J gene: TRBJ1-2; D gene: NA; V gene: TRBV7-2
CDR3 protein: CASSLRGWPGNEQFF; J gene: TRBJ2-1; D gene: NA; V gene: TRBV27
CDR3 protein: CASSRRQGITDTQYF; J gene: TRBJ2-3; D gene: TRBD1; V gene: TRBV4-1
CDR3 protein: CASSQTHREDTQYF; J gene: TRBJ2-3; D gene: NA; V gene: TRBV4-3
CDR3 protein: CASSLYRDNEQFF; J gene: TRBJ2-1; D gene: NA; V gene: TRBV5-4
CDR3 protein: CSVHTSGRGNEQFF; J gene: TRBJ2-1; D gene: TRBD2; V gene: TRBV29-1
CDR3 protein: CSVGRTTEAFF; J gene: TRBJ1-1; D gene: NA; V gene: TRBV29-1
CDR3 protein: CSVDVYGDEQYF; J gene: TRBJ2-7; D gene: NA; V gene: TRBV29-1
CDR3 protein: CASSRGQRLVAAFF; J gene: TRBJ1-1; D gene: TRBD1; V gene: TRBV18
CDR3 protein: CASSPKVRGELFF; J gene: TRBJ2-2; D gene: NA; V gene: TRBV4-2
CDR3 protein: CASSLAGGYTF; J gene: TRBJ1-2; D gene: NA; V gene: TRBV7-9
CDR3 protein: CASSGRTGGYGYTF; J gene: TRBJ1-2; D gene: TRBD1; V gene: TRBV7-9